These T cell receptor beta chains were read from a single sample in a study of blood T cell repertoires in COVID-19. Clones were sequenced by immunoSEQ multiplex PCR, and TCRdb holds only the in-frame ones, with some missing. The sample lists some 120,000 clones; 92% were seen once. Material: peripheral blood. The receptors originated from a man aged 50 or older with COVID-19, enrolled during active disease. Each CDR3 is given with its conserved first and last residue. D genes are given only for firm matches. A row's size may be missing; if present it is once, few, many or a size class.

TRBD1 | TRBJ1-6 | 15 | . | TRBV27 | CASSYGTDYNSPLHF | TGTGCCAGCAGTTACGGGACAGACTATAATTCACCCCTCCACTTT
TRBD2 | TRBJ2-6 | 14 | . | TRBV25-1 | CASVAGRGPNVLTF | TGTGCCAGCGTAGCGGGAAGGGGACCCAACGTCCTGACTTTC
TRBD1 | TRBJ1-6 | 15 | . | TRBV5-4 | CASSARQGPNSPLHF | TGTGCCAGCAGCGCCAGACAGGGACCAAATTCACCCCTCCACTTT
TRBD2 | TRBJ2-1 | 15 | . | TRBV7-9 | CASSAWLAGANEQFF | TGTGCCAGCAGTGCCTGGCTAGCGGGCGCCAATGAGCAGTTCTTC
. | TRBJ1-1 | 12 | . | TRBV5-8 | CASSFGTVNAFF | TGTGCCAGCAGCTTCGGCACAGTGAATGCTTTCTTT
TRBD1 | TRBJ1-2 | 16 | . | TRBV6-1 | CASSDRWGQGFYGYTF | TGTGCCAGCAGTGACAGGTGGGGACAGGGGTTCTATGGCTACACCTTC
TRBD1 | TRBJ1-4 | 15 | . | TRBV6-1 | CASSPDRAITEKLFF | TGTGCCAGCAGTCCCGACAGGGCTATTACTGAAAAACTGTTTTTT
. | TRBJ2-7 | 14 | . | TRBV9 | CASALMDSSYEQYF | TGTGCCAGCGCCCTGATGGACAGTTCCTACGAGCAGTACTTC
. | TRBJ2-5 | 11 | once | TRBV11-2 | CASTSQETQYF | TGTGCCAGCACCTCTCAAGAGACCCAGTACTTC
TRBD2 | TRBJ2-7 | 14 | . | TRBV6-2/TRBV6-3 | CASSRTSGAYEQYF | TGTGCCAGCAGTCGGACTAGCGGTGCCTACGAGCAGTACTTC
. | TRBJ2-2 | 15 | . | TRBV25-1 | CASSLTGWGTGELFF | TGTGCCAGCAGCTTGACAGGTTGGGGCACCGGGGAGCTGTTTTTT
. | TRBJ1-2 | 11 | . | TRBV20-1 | CSATGNEGYTF | TGCAGTGCTACAGGGAACGAAGGCTACACCTTC
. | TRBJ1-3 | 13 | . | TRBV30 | CAWRIGSGNTIYF | TGTGCCTGGAGGATCGGCTCTGGAAACACCATATATTTT
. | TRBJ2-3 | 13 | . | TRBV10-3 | CAISDRDGDTQYF | TGTGCCATCAGTGACAGGGATGGAGATACGCAGTATTTT
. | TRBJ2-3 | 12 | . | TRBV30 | CAWSADRDTQYF | TGTGCCTGGAGCGCCGATCGGGATACGCAGTATTTT
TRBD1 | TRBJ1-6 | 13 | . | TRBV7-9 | CASSWGQGDLLHF | TGTGCCAGCAGCTGGGGACAGGGAGATCTCCTCCACTTT
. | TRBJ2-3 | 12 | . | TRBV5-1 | CASSLSGDTQYF | TGCGCCAGCAGCTTGAGCGGGGATACGCAGTATTTT
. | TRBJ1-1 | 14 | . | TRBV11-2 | CASSLGQQNTEAFF | TGTGCCAGCAGCTTAGGACAGCAAAACACTGAAGCTTTCTTT
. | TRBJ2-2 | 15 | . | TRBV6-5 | CASTLGSANTGELFF | TGTGCCAGCACCCTGGGTAGCGCGAACACCGGGGAGCTGTTTTTT
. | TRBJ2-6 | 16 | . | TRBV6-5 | CASSYSGGAGANVLTF | TGTGCCAGCAGTTACTCAGGAGGGGCCGGGGCCAACGTCCTGACTTTC
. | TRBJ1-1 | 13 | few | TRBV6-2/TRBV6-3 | CASSLQGDTEAFF | TGTGCCAGCAGCCTACAGGGTGACACTGAAGCTTTCTTT
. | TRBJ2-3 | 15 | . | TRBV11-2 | CASSFPGLSTDTQYF | TGTGCCAGCAGCTTCCCGGGACTCAGCACAGATACGCAGTATTTT